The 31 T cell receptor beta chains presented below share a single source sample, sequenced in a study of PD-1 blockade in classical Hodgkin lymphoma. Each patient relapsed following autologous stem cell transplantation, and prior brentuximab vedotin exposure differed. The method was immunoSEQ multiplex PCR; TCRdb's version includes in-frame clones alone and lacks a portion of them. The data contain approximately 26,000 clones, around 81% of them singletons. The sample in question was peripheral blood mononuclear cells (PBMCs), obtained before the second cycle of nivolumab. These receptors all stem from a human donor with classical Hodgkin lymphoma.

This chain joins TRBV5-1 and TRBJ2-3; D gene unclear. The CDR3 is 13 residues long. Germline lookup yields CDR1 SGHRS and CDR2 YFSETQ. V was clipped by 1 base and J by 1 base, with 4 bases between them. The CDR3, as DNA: TGCGCCAGCAGCTTGCTTCGCACAGATACGCAGTATTTT. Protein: CASSLLRTDTQYF.

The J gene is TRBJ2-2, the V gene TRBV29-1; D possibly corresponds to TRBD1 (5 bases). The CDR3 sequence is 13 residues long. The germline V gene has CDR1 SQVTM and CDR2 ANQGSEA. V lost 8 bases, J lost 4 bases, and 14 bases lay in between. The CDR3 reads CSFTVGATGELFF. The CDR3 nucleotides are TGCAGCTTTACAGTTGGGGCCACCGGGGAGCTGTTTTTT.

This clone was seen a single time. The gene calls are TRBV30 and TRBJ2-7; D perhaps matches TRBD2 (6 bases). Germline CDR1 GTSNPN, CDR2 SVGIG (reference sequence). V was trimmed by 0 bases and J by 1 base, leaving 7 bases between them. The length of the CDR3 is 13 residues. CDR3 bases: TGTGCCTGGAGTGTGGGGGGTTCCTACGAGCAGTACTTC. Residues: CAWSVGGSYEQYF.

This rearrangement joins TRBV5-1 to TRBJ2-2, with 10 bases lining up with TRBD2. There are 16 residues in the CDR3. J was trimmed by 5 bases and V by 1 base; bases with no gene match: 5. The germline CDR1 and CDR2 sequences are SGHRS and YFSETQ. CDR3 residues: CASSLNGLAETGELFF. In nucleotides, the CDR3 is TGCGCCAGCAGCTTGAACGGACTAGCGGAGACCGGGGAGCTGTTTTTT. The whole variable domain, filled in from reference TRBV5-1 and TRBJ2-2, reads KAGVTQTPRYLIKTRGQQVTLSCSPISGHRSVSWYQQTPGQGLQFLFEYFSETQRNKGNFPGRFSGRQFSNSRSEMNVSTLELGDSALYLCASSLNGLAETGELFFGEGSRLTVL.

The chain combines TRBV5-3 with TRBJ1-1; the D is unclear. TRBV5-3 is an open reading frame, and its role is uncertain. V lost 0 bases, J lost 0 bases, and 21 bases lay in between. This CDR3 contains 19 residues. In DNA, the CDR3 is TGTGCCAGAAGCTTGGTGGGTGATCGACTTCATCCTATGAACACTGAAGCTTTCTTT. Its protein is CARSLVGDRLHPMNTEAFF.

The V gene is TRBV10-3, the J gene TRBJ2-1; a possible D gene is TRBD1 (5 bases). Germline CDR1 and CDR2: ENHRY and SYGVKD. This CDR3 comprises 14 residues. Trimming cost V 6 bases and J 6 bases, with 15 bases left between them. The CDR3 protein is CAIRGTPGPNEQFF. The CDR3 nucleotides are TGTGCCATCAGGGGAACCCCAGGGCCCAATGAGCAGTTCTTC.

This CDR3 reads CASSPQRGGNEQYF. CDR3 nucleotide sequence: TGTGCCAGCTCACCACAGCGGGGGGGCAACGAGCAGTACTTC. The rearrangement uses TRBV18 and TRBJ2-7, with 10 bases fitting TRBD2. V dropped 1 base and J dropped 5; count of bases not matched to a gene: 2. CDR3 length: 14 amino acids. The V gene's germline CDR1 is KGHSH and CDR2 LQKENI.

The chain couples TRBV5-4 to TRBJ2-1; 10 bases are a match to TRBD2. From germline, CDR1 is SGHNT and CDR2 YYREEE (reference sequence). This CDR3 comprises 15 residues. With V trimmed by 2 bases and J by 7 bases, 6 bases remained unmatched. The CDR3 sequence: CASSFSGRAGNEQFF. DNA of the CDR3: TGTGCCAGCAGCTTCAGCGGGAGGGCGGGTAATGAGCAGTTCTTC.

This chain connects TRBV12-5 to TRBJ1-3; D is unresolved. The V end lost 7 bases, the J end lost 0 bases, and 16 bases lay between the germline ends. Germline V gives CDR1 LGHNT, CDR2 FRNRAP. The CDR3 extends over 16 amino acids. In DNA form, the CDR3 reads TGTGCTAGTGCTGGCAGCCTGCTTAACTCTGGAAACACCATATATTTT. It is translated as CASAGSLLNSGNTIYF.

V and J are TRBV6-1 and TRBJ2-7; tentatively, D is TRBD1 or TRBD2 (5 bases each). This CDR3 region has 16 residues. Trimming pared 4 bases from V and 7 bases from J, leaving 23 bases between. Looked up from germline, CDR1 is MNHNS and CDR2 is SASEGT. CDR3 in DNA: TGTGCCAGCAGTGGGACCACACGGGACCTCCCCAGTGAGCAGTACTTC. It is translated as CASSGTTRDLPSEQYF.

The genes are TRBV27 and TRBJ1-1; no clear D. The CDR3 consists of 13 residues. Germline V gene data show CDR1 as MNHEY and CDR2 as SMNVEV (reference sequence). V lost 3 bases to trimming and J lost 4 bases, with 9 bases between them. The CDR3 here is CASSFPGSTEAFF. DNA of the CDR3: TGTGCCAGCAGTTTCCCAGGAAGCACTGAAGCTTTCTTT.

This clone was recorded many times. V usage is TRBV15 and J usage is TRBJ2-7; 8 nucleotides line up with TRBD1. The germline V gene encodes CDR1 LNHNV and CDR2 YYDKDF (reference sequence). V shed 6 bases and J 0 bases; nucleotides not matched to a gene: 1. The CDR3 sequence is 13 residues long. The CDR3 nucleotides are TGTGCCACCAGGACAGGGGCCTCCTACGAGCAGTACTTC. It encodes CATRTGASYEQYF.

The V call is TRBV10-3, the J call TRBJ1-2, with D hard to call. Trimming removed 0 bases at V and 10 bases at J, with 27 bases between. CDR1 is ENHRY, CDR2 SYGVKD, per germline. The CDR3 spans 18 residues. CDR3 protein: CAISESMVRADLRNDYTF. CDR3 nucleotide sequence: TGTGCCATCAGTGAGTCGATGGTAAGGGCCGATCTAAGGAATGACTACACCTTC.

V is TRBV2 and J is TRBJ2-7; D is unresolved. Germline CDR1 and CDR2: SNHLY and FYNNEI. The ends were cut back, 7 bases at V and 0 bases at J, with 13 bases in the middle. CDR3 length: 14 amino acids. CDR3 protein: CASKLNTNSYEQYF. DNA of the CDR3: TGTGCCAGCAAACTAAACACTAACTCCTACGAGCAGTACTTC.

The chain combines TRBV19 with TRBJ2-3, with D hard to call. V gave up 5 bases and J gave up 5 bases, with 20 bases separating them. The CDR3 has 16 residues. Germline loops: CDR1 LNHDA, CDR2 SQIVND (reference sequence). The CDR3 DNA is TGTGCCAGTAGTGGTTCCTATCCTTCGGCACAAGATACGCAGTATTTT. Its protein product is CASSGSYPSAQDTQYF.

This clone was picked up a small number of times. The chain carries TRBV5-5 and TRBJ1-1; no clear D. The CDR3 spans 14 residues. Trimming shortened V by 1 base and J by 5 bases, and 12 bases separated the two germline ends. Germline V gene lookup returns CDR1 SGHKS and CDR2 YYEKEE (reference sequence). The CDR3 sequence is CASSLSGTKTEAFF. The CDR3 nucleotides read TGTGCCAGCAGCTTGTCAGGTACGAAAACTGAAGCTTTCTTT.

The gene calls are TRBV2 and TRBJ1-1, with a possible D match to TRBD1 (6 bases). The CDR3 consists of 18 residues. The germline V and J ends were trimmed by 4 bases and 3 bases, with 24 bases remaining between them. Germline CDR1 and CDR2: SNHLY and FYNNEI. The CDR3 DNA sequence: TGTGCCAGCAGTGGGCAGGCAGGGGAGTCGGTTACGGACACTGAAGCTTTCTTT. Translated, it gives CASSGQAGESVTDTEAFF.

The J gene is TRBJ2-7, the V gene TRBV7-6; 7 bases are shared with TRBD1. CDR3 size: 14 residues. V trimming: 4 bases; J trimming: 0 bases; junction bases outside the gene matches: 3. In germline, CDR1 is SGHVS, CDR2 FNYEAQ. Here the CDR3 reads CASSWTGDSYEQYF. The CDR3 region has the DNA TGTGCCAGCAGCTGGACAGGAGACTCCTACGAGCAGTACTTC.

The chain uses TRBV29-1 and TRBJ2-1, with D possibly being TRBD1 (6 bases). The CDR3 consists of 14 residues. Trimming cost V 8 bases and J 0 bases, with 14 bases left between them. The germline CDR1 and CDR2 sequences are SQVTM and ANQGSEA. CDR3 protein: CSLEQGISYNEQFF. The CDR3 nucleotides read TGCAGCCTCGAACAGGGAATCTCCTACAATGAGCAGTTCTTC.

The CDR3 bases are TGTGCCACCTGGGGTGCGTCGACGGGGGCCAACGTCCTGACTTTC. Its protein product is CATWGASTGANVLTF. This chain links TRBV28 with TRBJ2-6; D call uncertain. CDR3 length equals 15 residues. Germline loops: CDR1 MDHEN, CDR2 SYDVKM. Trimming left V 10 bases short and J 4 bases short, with 17 bases between.

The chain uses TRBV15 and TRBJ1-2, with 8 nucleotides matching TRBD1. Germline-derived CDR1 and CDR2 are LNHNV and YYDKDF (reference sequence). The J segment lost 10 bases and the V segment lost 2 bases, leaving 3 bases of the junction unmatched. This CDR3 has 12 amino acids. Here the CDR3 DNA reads TGTGCCACCAGCAGAACAGGGGGAGTCTACACCTTC. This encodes CATSRTGGVYTF.

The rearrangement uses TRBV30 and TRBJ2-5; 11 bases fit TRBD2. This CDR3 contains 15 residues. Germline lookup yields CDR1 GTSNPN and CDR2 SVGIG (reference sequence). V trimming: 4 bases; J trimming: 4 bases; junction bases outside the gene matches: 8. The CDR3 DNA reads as TGTGCCTGGACGATTAGCGGGAGGGTTCCAGAGACCCAGTACTTC. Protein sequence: CAWTISGRVPETQYF. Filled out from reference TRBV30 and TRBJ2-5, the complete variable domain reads SQTIHQWPATLVQPVGSPLSLECTVEGTSNPNLYWYRQAAGRGLQLLFYSVGIGQISSEVPQNLSASRPQDRQFILSSKKLLLSDSGFYLCAWTISGRVPETQYFGPGTRLLVL.

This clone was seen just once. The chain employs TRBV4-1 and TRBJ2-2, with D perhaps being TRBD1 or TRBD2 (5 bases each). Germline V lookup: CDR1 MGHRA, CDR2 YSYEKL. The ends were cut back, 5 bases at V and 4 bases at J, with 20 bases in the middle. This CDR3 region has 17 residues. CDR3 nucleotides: TGCGCCAGCAGCGTTATCGCCAGGACTGGGGGCACCGGGGAGCTGTTTTTT. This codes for CASSVIARTGGTGELFF.

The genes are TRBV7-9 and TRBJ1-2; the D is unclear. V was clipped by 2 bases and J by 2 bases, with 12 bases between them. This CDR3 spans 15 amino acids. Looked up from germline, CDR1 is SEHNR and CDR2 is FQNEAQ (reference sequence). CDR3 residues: CASSLIEGGNYGYTF. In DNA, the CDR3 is TGTGCCAGCAGCTTAATTGAAGGAGGAAACTATGGCTACACCTTC. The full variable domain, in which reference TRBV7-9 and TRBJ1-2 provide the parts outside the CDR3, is DTGVSQNPRHKITKRGQNVTFRCDPISEHNRLYWYRQTLGQGPEFLTYFQNEAQLEKSRLLSDRFSAERPKGSFSTLEIQRTEQGDSAMYLCASSLIEGGNYGYTFGSGTRLTVV.

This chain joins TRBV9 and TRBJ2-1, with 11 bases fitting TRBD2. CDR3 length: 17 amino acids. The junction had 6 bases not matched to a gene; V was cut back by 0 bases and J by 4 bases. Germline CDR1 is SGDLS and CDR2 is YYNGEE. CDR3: CASSVAPGLAEYNEQFF. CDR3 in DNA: TGTGCCAGCAGCGTAGCCCCGGGACTAGCGGAATACAATGAGCAGTTCTTC.

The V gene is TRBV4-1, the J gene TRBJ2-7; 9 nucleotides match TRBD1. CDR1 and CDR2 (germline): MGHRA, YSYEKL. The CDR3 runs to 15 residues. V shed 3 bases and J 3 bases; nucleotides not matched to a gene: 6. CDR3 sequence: CASSQTGTGIYEQYF. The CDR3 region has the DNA TGCGCCAGCAGCCAGACCGGGACAGGGATCTACGAGCAGTACTTC.

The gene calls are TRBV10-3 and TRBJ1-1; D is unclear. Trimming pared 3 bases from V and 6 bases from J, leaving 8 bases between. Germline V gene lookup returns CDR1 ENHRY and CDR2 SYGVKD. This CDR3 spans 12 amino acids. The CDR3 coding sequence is TGTGCCATCAGTGATGTAAGGGCTGAAGCTTTCTTT. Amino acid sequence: CAISDVRAEAFF.

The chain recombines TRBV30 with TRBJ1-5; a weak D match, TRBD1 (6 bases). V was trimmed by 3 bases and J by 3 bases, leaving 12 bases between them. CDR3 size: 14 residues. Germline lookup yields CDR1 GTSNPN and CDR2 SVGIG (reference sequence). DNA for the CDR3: TGTGCCTGGAGGGAGGGGGGCACCAATCAGCCCCAGCATTTT. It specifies CAWREGGTNQPQHF.

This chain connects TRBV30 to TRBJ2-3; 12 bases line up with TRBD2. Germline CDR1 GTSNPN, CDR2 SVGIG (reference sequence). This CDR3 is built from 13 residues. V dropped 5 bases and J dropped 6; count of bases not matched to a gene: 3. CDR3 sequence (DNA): TGTGCCTGGGGACTAGCGGGAAGTGATACGCAGTATTTT. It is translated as CAWGLAGSDTQYF.

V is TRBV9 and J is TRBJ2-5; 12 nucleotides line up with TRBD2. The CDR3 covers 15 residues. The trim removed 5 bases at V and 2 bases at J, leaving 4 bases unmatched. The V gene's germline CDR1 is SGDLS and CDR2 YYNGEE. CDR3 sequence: CASSLGLAGQETQYF. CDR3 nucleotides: TGTGCCAGCAGTCTCGGACTAGCGGGGCAAGAGACCCAGTACTTC.

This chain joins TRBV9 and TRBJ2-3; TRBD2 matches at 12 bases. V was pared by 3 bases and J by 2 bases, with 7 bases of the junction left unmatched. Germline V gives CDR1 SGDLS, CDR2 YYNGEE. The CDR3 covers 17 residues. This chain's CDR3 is CASSAMTSGGNTDTQYF. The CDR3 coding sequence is TGTGCCAGCAGCGCCATGACTAGCGGGGGAAACACAGATACGCAGTATTTT.